Following are 15 T cell receptor beta chains from one sample sequenced in a study of OX40 agonist ivuxolimab in advanced cancers. The repertoire was sequenced with immunoSEQ multiplex PCR; TCRdb's copy has only in-frame clones and lacks some. The repertoire holds about 25,000 clones, with 78% as singletons. The sequences come from CD4+ or CD8+ T cells sorted from blood, collected in a trial of the OX40 agonist ivuxolimab. Source of these receptors: an adult with an advanced solid tumor such as melanoma, head and neck, liver or kidney cancer.

This chain joins TRBV5-1 and TRBJ2-5, with a tentative D call TRBD2 (6 bases). Germline CDR1 reads SGHRS; CDR2 reads YFSETQ. This CDR3 has 13 amino acids. V was clipped by 4 bases and J by 5 bases, with 12 bases between them. The CDR3 region is CASSRGTGETQYF. Here the CDR3 DNA reads TGCGCCAGCAGCCGGGGGACGGGGGAGACCCAGTACTTC.

This clone was seen once. The V call is TRBV28, the J call TRBJ2-7; 7 nucleotides match TRBD1. Germline CDR1 is MDHEN and CDR2 is SYDVKM. Losses at the gene ends were 6 bases for V and 3 bases for J; bases not matched to a gene: 8. This CDR3 has 14 residues. CDR3 residues: CASRSRDSFYEQYF. CDR3 in DNA: TGTGCCAGCAGGAGCCGGGACAGCTTCTACGAGCAGTACTTC.

The gene calls are TRBV5-1 and TRBJ2-3; D might be TRBD1 (5 bases). CDR1 is SGHRS and CDR2 is YFSETQ in the germline V gene. V lost 2 bases and J 1 base, leaving 11 bases between the germline ends. The length of the CDR3 is 15 residues. The CDR3 region has the DNA TGCGCCAGCAGCTTTAATGCAGGGCGCACAGATACGCAGTATTTT. Its translation is CASSFNAGRTDTQYF.

This chain links TRBV27 with TRBJ2-3; maybe TRBD2 (7 bases). The CDR3 is made up of 14 amino acids. Per the germline V gene, CDR1 is MNHEY and CDR2 is SMNVEV (reference sequence). V lost 4 bases and J lost 4, with 12 bases in between. The CDR3 loop reads CASSYEGGADTQYF. CDR3 bases: TGTGCCAGCAGTTATGAGGGGGGGGCAGATACGCAGTATTTT.

J is TRBJ2-1 and V is TRBV29-1; 8 nucleotides agree with TRBD1. The CDR3 is 13 residues long. The ends lost 7 bases at V and 3 bases at J; junction bases unmatched: 5. Germline V CDR1 and CDR2: SQVTM, ANQGSEA. CDR3 sequence: CSAGQDLYNEQFF. The DNA of the CDR3 is TGCAGCGCGGGACAGGATCTCTACAATGAGCAGTTCTTC.

This chain connects TRBV7-2 to TRBJ2-3, with TRBD2 identical over 12 bases. V shed 0 bases and J 5 bases; nucleotides not matched to a gene: 6. Germline V gene lookup returns CDR1 SGHTA and CDR2 FQGNSA. The CDR3 consists of 17 residues. CDR3 sequence reads: CASSLAPLLAGGDTQYF. In nucleotides, the CDR3 is TGTGCCAGCAGCTTAGCGCCCCTACTAGCGGGGGGAGATACGCAGTATTTT.

This chain joins TRBV7-9 and TRBJ2-5; D is uncertain. CDR1 and CDR2 from the germline V gene are SEHNR and FQNEAQ (reference sequence). V lost 5 bases and J 5 bases, leaving 12 bases between the germline ends. The CDR3 extends over 13 amino acids. This chain's CDR3 is CASSPLWAETQYF. CDR3 coding DNA: TGTGCCAGCAGCCCCTTATGGGCTGAGACCCAGTACTTC.

The rearrangement links TRBV30 to TRBJ1-2, with D perhaps TRBD1 (5 bases). Trimming removed 1 base at V and 4 bases at J, with 19 bases between. The CDR3 loop spans 16 amino acids. Looked up from germline, CDR1 is GTSNPN and CDR2 is SVGIG (reference sequence). The CDR3 loop reads CAWSANLYSRGYGYTF. CDR3 bases: TGTGCCTGGAGTGCAAACCTCTATTCAAGGGGCTATGGCTACACCTTC.

V is TRBV19 and J is TRBJ2-3; D ambiguous. Germline CDR1 reads LNHDA; CDR2 reads SQIVND (reference sequence). V gave up 7 bases and J gave up 0 bases, with 11 bases separating them. CDR3 length equals 14 residues. CDR3 bases: TGTGCCAGTACTCCGGACGTTAGCACAGATACGCAGTATTTT. Protein sequence: CASTPDVSTDTQYF.

This clone was seen just once. The chain employs TRBV7-2 and TRBJ1-5; TRBD1 might be the D (5 bases). V lost 4 bases and J lost 4, with 14 bases in between. This CDR3 is built from 15 residues. The germline gives CDR1 SGHTA, CDR2 FQGNSA. The chain's CDR3 is CASSWGDRGNQPQHF. CDR3 in DNA: TGTGCCAGCAGCTGGGGGGATAGAGGGAATCAGCCCCAGCATTTT.

The rearrangement joins TRBV9 to TRBJ2-1; TRBD2 aligns across 10 bases. The V gene end was trimmed by 0 bases and the J gene end by 7 bases; junction bases not matched to a gene: 4. Germline CDR1 is SGDLS and CDR2 is YYNGEE. This CDR3 has 15 amino acids. CDR3 residues: CASSVEAGGMNEQFF. In DNA form, the CDR3 reads TGTGCCAGCAGCGTAGAAGCGGGAGGGATGAATGAGCAGTTCTTC.

The chain employs TRBV30 and TRBJ2-6; D perhaps matches TRBD2 (5 bases). The CDR3 has 14 residues. Germline CDR1 and CDR2: GTSNPN and SVGIG (reference sequence). V shed 5 bases and J shed 0 bases, with 8 bases lying between them. The CDR3 sequence is CAWVRDSGANVLTF. CDR3 in DNA: TGTGCCTGGGTCCGGGACTCTGGGGCCAACGTCCTGACTTTC.

V gene TRBV10-3 combines with J gene TRBJ2-2; TRBD1 matches at 8 bases. Germline trimming cut 6 bases from V and 7 bases from J; bases unmatched to any gene: 10. CDR1 and CDR2 (germline): ENHRY, SYGVKD. The CDR3 is 15 amino acids. The CDR3 nucleotides are TGTGCCATCAGACCAGGGGGCAGGGCGCACGGGGAGCTGTTTTTT. Residues: CAIRPGGRAHGELFF.

The chain uses TRBV7-4 and TRBJ2-7; D gene uncertain. The CDR3 length is 11 residues. Between the trimmed V and J ends, which lost 2 bases and 5 bases, there was a span of 4 bases. CDR1 SGHVT and CDR2 SQSDAQ come from the germline V gene. Here the CDR3 reads CASSLLNEQYF. CDR3 bases: TGTGCCAGCAGCTTATTGAACGAGCAGTACTTC.

The chain uses TRBV14 and TRBJ1-1; no clear D gene. This CDR3 contains 13 residues. Per germline, CDR1 SGHDN and CDR2 FVKESK. V dropped 5 bases and J dropped 3 bases, with 10 bases sitting between them. CDR3 sequence reads: CASSSSTDTEAFF. The CDR3 DNA sequence: TGTGCCAGCAGCTCCTCGACGGACACTGAAGCTTTCTTT.